This TCR beta chain was profiled in a study of blood T cell repertoires in COVID-19. Original handling: From reference gene primer amplification, estimates of nucleated cell counts were derived. TCRdb keeps only in-frame clones here, not all; method: immunoSEQ multiplex PCR. Clonal size and the V and J genes are those of that table, whereas D and trimming came from the DNA. The sample yields about 81,000 clones, 90% to 95% seen once. Sequenced sample: peripheral blood. The TCR was taken from a human donor with active COVID-19. The donor label of this sample is uncertain.

This CDR3 is CASSQARDRRYQETQYF. The DNA of the CDR3 is TGTGCCAGCAGCCAAGCCAGGGACAGGAGGTACCAAGAGACCCAGTACTTC. The chain employs TRBV3-1 (or the pseudogene TRBV3-2) and TRBJ2-5; TRBD1 agrees at 8 bases. The CDR3 runs 17 residues. Germline V gene lookup returns CDR1 LGHDT and CDR2 YNNKEL (reference sequence). The junction had 7 bases not matched to a gene; V was cut back by 1 base and J by 0 bases.